This T cell receptor (beta chain) is from a study of CD8 T cells in ankylosing spondylitis. V was clipped by 1 base and J by 10 bases, with 25 bases between them. CDR1 and CDR2 from the germline V gene are SEHNR and FQNEAQ (reference sequence). The CDR3 is made up of 17 amino acids. TCRdb re-called the 5' RACE reads through MiXCR, storing one row per CDR3 protein. The sample carries about 150,000 distinct CDR3 sequences, roughly a third recorded once. J is TRBJ1-1 and V is TRBV7-9; no definite D call. The sequenced sample was synovial fluid, either unsorted or a sorted T cell fraction (not recorded which). This sequence originates from a male donor with ankylosing spondylitis. This CDR3 reads CASSLGQFTASFGGAFF. CDR3 bases: TGTGCCAGCAGCTTAGGCCAGTTCACGGCTTCCTTTGGAGGAGCTTTCTTT.